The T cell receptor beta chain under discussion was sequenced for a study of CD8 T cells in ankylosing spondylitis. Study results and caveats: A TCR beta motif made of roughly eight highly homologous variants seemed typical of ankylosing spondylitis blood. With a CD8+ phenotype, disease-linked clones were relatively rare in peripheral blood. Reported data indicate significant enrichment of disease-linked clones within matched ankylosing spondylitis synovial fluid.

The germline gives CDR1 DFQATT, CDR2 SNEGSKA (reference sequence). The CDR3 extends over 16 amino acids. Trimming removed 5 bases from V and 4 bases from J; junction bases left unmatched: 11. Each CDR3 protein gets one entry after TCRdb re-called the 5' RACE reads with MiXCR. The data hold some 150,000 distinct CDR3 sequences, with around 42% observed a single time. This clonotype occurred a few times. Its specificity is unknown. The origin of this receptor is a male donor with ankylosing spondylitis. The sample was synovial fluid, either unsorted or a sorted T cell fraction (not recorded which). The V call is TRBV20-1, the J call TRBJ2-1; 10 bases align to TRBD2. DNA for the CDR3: TGCAGTGCTCGTCGAGTAGCGGGAGGCGATTACAATGAGCAGTTCTTC. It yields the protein CSARRVAGGDYNEQFF.